The 20 T cell receptor beta chains given below trace back to one sample, sequenced in a study of Ad26.COV2.S vaccination and SARS-CoV-2 variants. Regarding treatment: 15 to 20 received Ad26.COV2.S at low or high dose, single or two shots; roughly 5 received placebo; per-sample allocation not given. Collection of samples fell on day 63 after the first vaccine or placebo injection. Profiling relied on immunoSEQ multiplex PCR, and the TCRdb table lists in-frame clones only, not all of them. The sample carries about 350,000 clones, 88% recorded once. The specimen was peripheral blood, collected in a trial of Ad26.COV2.S vaccine versus placebo. Receptor source: a person aged 18 to 65 who received the Ad26.COV2.S COVID-19 vaccine or a placebo.

This chain joins TRBV13 and TRBJ2-7; possible D gene TRBD1, 7 bases. The V gene lost 5 bases and the J gene lost 3 bases, with 17 bases spanning the gap. Germline CDR1 and CDR2: PRHDT and FYEKMQ (reference sequence). This CDR3 has 15 amino acids. The chain's CDR3 is CASSPGGGGFYEQYF. The CDR3 region has the DNA TGTGCCAGCAGCCCCGGTGGAGGGGGCTTCTACGAGCAGTACTTC.

The chain carries TRBV25-1 and TRBJ2-2; no firm D call. Germline CDR1 MGHDK, CDR2 SYGVNS. The CDR3 loop spans 15 amino acids. The V end was cut by 4 bases, the J end by 4 bases, with 13 bases between. The CDR3 protein is CASSASTRITGELFF. The DNA for the CDR3 is TGTGCCAGCAGTGCAAGTACAAGAATCACCGGGGAGCTGTTTTTT.

The chain links TRBV7-8 to TRBJ2-1, with D possibly matching TRBD1 (5 bases). V was cut by 3 bases and J by 0 bases, with 27 bases left in between. This CDR3 has 21 residues. CDR1 is SGHVS and CDR2 is FQNEAQ in the germline V gene. CDR3 sequence reads: CASSLPQRREKSPGSYNEQFF. CDR3 nucleotide sequence: TGTGCCAGCAGCTTGCCCCAGCGCAGGGAAAAATCTCCGGGCTCCTACAATGAGCAGTTCTTC.

The chain has TRBV7-9 and TRBJ1-4; no clear D. The CDR3 contains 14 residues. In germline, CDR1 is SEHNR, CDR2 FQNEAQ (reference sequence). V lost 2 bases, J lost 10 bases, and 14 bases lay in between. CDR3 sequence: CASSLMMGAGKLFF. CDR3 DNA sequence: TGTGCCAGCAGCTTAATGATGGGTGCGGGAAAACTGTTTTTT.

The V call is TRBV18, the J call TRBJ1-1, with TRBD1 matching 10 bases. The germline V gene has CDR1 KGHSH and CDR2 LQKENI. With V trimmed by 8 bases and J by 7 bases, 10 bases remained unmatched. This CDR3 is built from 14 residues. CDR3 nucleotide sequence: TGTGCCAGCCACAGACAGGGGGCGTCCGATGAAGCTTTCTTT. Translated, it gives CASHRQGASDEAFF. Combining the CDR3 with reference TRBV18 and TRBJ1-1 gives the whole variable domain NAGVMQNPRHLVRRRGQEARLRCSPMKGHSHVYWYRQLPEEGLKFMVYLQKENIIDESGMPKERFSAEFPKEGPSILRIQQVVRGDSAAYFCASHRQGASDEAFFGQGTRLTVV.

The V and J genes are TRBV7-9 and TRBJ2-2, with TRBD1 matching over 7 bases. Losses at the gene ends were 3 bases for V and 6 bases for J; bases not matched to a gene: 4. The germline V gene encodes CDR1 SEHNR and CDR2 FQNEAQ (reference sequence). The CDR3 extends over 14 amino acids. This CDR3 reads CASSFGQGAGELFF. The DNA for the CDR3 is TGTGCCAGCAGCTTTGGGCAGGGGGCCGGGGAGCTGTTTTTT.

V is TRBV18 and J is TRBJ1-1; D unresolved. The germline gives CDR1 KGHSH, CDR2 LQKENI. The CDR3 has 13 residues. V shed 3 bases and J shed 5 bases, with 10 bases lying between them. The CDR3 DNA follows: TGTGCCAGCTCACCGAAGAAAGATACTGAAGCTTTCTTT. This translates into CASSPKKDTEAFF.

The chain links TRBV6-5 to TRBJ2-2; 8 bases are shared with TRBD2. In germline, CDR1 is MNHEY, CDR2 SVGAGI. The CDR3 totals 15 residues. The V and J ends lost 4 bases and 2 bases, in that order; junction bases with no gene match: 3. The CDR3 DNA reads TGTGCCAGCAGTTCTGTAGCGGGAAACACCGGGGAGCTGTTTTTT. The encoded protein is CASSSVAGNTGELFF.

The V call is TRBV3-1 (or the pseudogene TRBV3-2), the J call TRBJ1-5; the match to TRBD1 covers 7 bases. The CDR3 covers 15 residues. Germline values: CDR1 LGHDT, CDR2 YNNKEL (reference sequence). V was clipped by 4 bases and J by 6 bases; unmatched bases: 9. CDR3 region: CASSPRGREGQPQHF. The CDR3 DNA follows: TGTGCCAGCAGCCCAAGGGGGCGGGAAGGTCAGCCCCAGCATTTT.

This clone is a singleton in its sample. V usage is TRBV4-2 and J usage is TRBJ2-7; 11 positions match TRBD1. This CDR3 is 17 amino acids long. Germline assignment: CDR1 LGHNA and CDR2 YNFKEQ. J lost 3 bases, V lost 1 base, and 8 bases had no gene match. CDR3 amino acids: CASSQGVGQGAFYEQYF. The CDR3 bases are TGTGCCAGCAGCCAAGGTGTAGGACAGGGGGCATTCTACGAGCAGTACTTC.

Here the CDR3 DNA reads TGTGCCAGCAGCCAATTCGACAGCCCCTCCTACGAGCAGTACTTC. It encodes CASSQFDSPSYEQYF. The V call is TRBV7-8, the J call TRBJ2-7, with D maybe TRBD1 (5 bases). The CDR3 has 15 residues. The V gene lost 5 bases and the J gene lost 0 bases, with 14 bases spanning the gap. Germline CDR1 is SGHVS and CDR2 is FQNEAQ.

This clone has only one observation. V usage is TRBV14 and J usage is TRBJ1-2; D remains ambiguous. Germline CDR1 and CDR2: SGHDN and FVKESK. The CDR3 is 15 amino acids. V dropped 1 base and J dropped 4 bases, with 13 bases sitting between them. The CDR3 reads CASSQVLDSIYGYTF. The CDR3, as DNA: TGTGCCAGCAGCCAAGTATTAGATTCTATCTATGGCTACACCTTC.

The rearrangement joins TRBV7-6 to TRBJ2-7, with 11 bases matching TRBD2. The CDR3 is 15 residues long. J gave up 1 base and V 6 bases, and 5 bases lay outside the gene matches. Germline V gene data show CDR1 as SGHVS and CDR2 as FNYEAQ. This CDR3 is CASRKLAGDSYEQYF. The CDR3, as DNA: TGTGCCAGCAGGAAACTAGCGGGGGATTCCTACGAGCAGTACTTC.

This chain connects TRBV11-2 to TRBJ2-5; tentative D call: TRBD1 (5 bases). Per germline, CDR1 SGHAT and CDR2 FQNNGV. V lost 5 bases, J lost 2 bases, and 9 bases lay in between. This CDR3 is built from 13 residues. The CDR3 DNA reads as TGTGCCAGCAGCAAGACAGTTCAAGAGACCCAGTACTTC. Its protein is CASSKTVQETQYF.

This clone appeared a single time. V and J are TRBV14 and TRBJ2-7; perhaps TRBD1 as D (6 bases). V gave up 4 bases and J gave up 6 bases, with 16 bases separating them. Germline CDR1 reads SGHDN; CDR2 reads FVKESK. This CDR3 has 14 residues. CDR3 sequence reads: CASSRDIGTFEQYF. CDR3 sequence (DNA): TGTGCCAGCAGCCGGGACATAGGCACGTTCGAGCAGTACTTC.

The V call is TRBV4-1, the J call TRBJ2-7; 8 bases align to TRBD2. The CDR3 spans 17 residues. Looked up from germline, CDR1 is MGHRA and CDR2 is YSYEKL. The trim removed 4 bases at V and 4 bases at J, leaving 15 bases unmatched. The CDR3 sequence: CASSRGRFGTRDYEQYF. The CDR3 DNA sequence: TGCGCCAGCAGCCGGGGACGTTTCGGGACTAGAGATTACGAGCAGTACTTC.

Of note for this clone: Different DNA sequences within this sample yield the same CDR3. The chain is built from TRBV18 and TRBJ1-5; D gene uncertain. The CDR3 has 13 residues. CDR1 is KGHSH, CDR2 LQKENI, per germline. Deletions cut 2 bases from V and 0 bases from J, with 2 bases between. CDR3 protein: CASSPYSNQPQHF. The CDR3 DNA follows: TGTGCCAGCTCACCATATAGCAATCAGCCCCAGCATTTT.

The gene calls are TRBV5-6 and TRBJ1-4; TRBD1 is a possible D gene (6 bases). V gave up 2 bases and J gave up 6 bases, with 11 bases separating them. Per the germline V gene, CDR1 is SGHDT and CDR2 is YYEEEE. This CDR3 contains 14 residues. CDR3 coding DNA: TGTGCCAGCAGCTTCAGGGGATTCGATGAAAAACTGTTTTTT. It is translated as CASSFRGFDEKLFF.

The chain combines TRBV7-9 with TRBJ1-4; 7 positions match TRBD1. CDR3 length: 14 amino acids. Germline CDR1 and CDR2: SEHNR and FQNEAQ (reference sequence). The J segment lost 5 bases and the V segment lost 5 bases, leaving 5 bases of the junction unmatched. The CDR3 region is CASSQDRTNEKLFF. CDR3 in DNA: TGTGCCAGCAGCCAGGACAGGACGAATGAAAAACTGTTTTTT.

The CDR3 region has the DNA TGTGCCAGCAGCCAGACAGGGTGGGAAGCTTTCTTT. It yields the protein CASSQTGWEAFF. The chain employs TRBV3-1 (or the pseudogene TRBV3-2) and TRBJ1-1, with 7 nucleotides matching TRBD1. From germline, CDR1 is LGHDT and CDR2 YNNKEL (reference sequence). With 3 bases clipped from V and 8 bases from J, the junction kept 3 bases outside the gene matches. This CDR3 contains 12 residues.